This T cell receptor (beta chain) derives from a study of CD8+ T cells in alopecia areata. Across the study: Twice daily, treated patients received 5 to 10 mg of oral tofacitinib.

Sequencing relied on a cDNA template that was reverse transcribed from extracted RNA. Measured with immunoSEQ multiplex PCR; TCRdb has only the in-frame clones, and not every one. Of some 190,000 clones listed, approximately 60% are singletons. V lost 7 bases to trimming and J lost 1 base, with 20 bases between them. Germline assignment: CDR1 SQVTM and CDR2 ANQGSEA. CDR3 length equals 16 residues. Treatment reported: oral pan-JAK inhibitor, 5-10 mg twice daily. Points from the study as a whole: In scalp and blood, many expanded lesional clones persisted during tofacitinib.

On this clone: Its antigen is undetermined.

Sequencing was performed on CD4+ T cells sorted from blood, taken at week 4, from a patient treated with tofacitinib. The clonotype was recovered from a human donor with alopecia areata. This chain joins TRBV29-1 and TRBJ2-1; the D gene is possibly TRBD2 (6 bases). The CDR3 reads CSALTSGTLSYNEQFF. The CDR3 DNA sequence: TGCAGCGCCCTAACCTCCGGGACTTTATCCTACAATGAGCAGTTCTTC.